This is a list of T cell receptor beta chains from one sample in a study of Ad26.COV2.S vaccination and SARS-CoV-2 variants. The method was immunoSEQ multiplex PCR; TCRdb's version includes in-frame clones alone and lacks a portion of them. The sample has some 420,000 clones, more than 75% seen once. This sample comprised peripheral blood, obtained in a trial of Ad26.COV2.S vaccine versus placebo. The receptors originated from a person between 18 and 59 years old who received the Ad26.COV2.S COVID-19 vaccine or a placebo. Both conserved end residues are part of each CDR3. A D gene is named only where the DNA matches it firmly. A clone size is listed for some rows: how often the clone was seen (once, few, many), or a class if it is expanded.

D gene,clone size,J gene,V gene,CDR3 DNA,CDR3 protein
.,.,TRBJ2-7,TRBV6-5,TGTGCCAGCAGTTTAATGACAGTGCATGCCTACGAGCAGTACTTC,CASSLMTVHAYEQYF
.,.,TRBJ2-3,TRBV5-1,TGCGCCAGCAGGAAGCGGCACACAGATACGCAGTATTTT,CASRKRHTDTQYF
TRBD1,.,TRBJ1-4,TRBV4-3,TGCGCCAGCAACCAAGATGTGGACAGGGGATTAACTAATGAAAAACTGTTTTTT,CASNQDVDRGLTNEKLFF
TRBD1,.,TRBJ2-5,TRBV2,TGTGCCAGCAGGGGGGACAGGGGAGGTGGGACCCAGTACTTC,CASRGDRGGGTQYF
.,.,TRBJ2-7,TRBV29-1,TGCAGCGTTGGTCACCCCCCGTACGAGCAGTACTTC,CSVGHPPYEQYF
.,once,TRBJ2-4,TRBV11-2,TGTGCCAGCAGCTTAGGAGGGCAACGGGGGGCCTTTCAGTACTTC,CASSLGGQRGAFQYF
TRBD2,once,TRBJ2-1,TRBV11-3,TGTGCCAGCAGCCCGTATAGCGGGGGGGCGGACAATGAGCAGTTCTTC,CASSPYSGGADNEQFF
.,once,TRBJ2-5,TRBV6-5,TGTGCCAGCAGTCCCGGGACAAACCAAGAGACCCAGTACTTC,CASSPGTNQETQYF
.,once,TRBJ2-5,TRBV2,TGTGCCAGCAATTGGGTCCCCAAAGAGACCCAGTACTTC,CASNWVPKETQYF
.,.,TRBJ2-1,TRBV27,TGTGCCAGCAGTTTTGGGCCAGGGCCATACAATGAGCAGTTCTTC,CASSFGPGPYNEQFF